Below are 22 T cell receptor beta chains sequenced from a single sample in a study of vaccination and CD4 T cells after COVID-19. As for treatment: 10-day PBMC culture with coronavirus spike peptide pools or control peptides (ViraFEST assay). Sequencing of cultured CD4+ T cell DNA used the Oncomine TCR Beta short-read assay. Using its own MiXCR run on the PCR reads, TCRdb lists one record per CDR3 protein. The top ten hold roughly 30% of the sample, which has fewer than 7,000 distinct CDR3 sequences, nearly 50% seen once. No cognate antigen is known for these TCRs. Material: CD4+ T cells from blood, cultured in vitro. The receptors stem from a human donor who had recovered from COVID-19.

The chain couples TRBV19 to TRBJ2-3; 8 nucleotides agree with TRBD1. This CDR3 is 15 amino acids long. Germline trimming cut 4 bases from V and 6 bases from J; bases unmatched to any gene: 9. Germline V gene sequence: CDR1 LNHDA, CDR2 SQIVND (reference sequence). CDR3 in amino acids: CASSRRQGQSDTQYF. The DNA for the CDR3 is TGTGCCAGTAGTAGAAGACAGGGGCAGTCGGATACGCAGTATTTT.

A remark on this clonotype: Germline is not matched at one junction end, which may reflect a read error. The rearrangement joins TRBV11-3 to TRBJ2-1; perhaps TRBD2 as D (5 bases). The germline V gene encodes CDR1 SGHNT and CDR2 YENEEA. The CDR3 consists of 14 residues. For the CDR3, the DNA is TGTGCCGGCAGCTTTGTAGCGTACTTAAATGAGGAGTTCTTC. Residues: CAGSFVAYLNEEFF.

Relative to its sample, this clonotype is medium-sized. The rearrangement links TRBV5-8 to TRBJ1-6; no reliable D call. The CDR3 totals 14 residues. V lost 1 base, J lost 5 bases, and 7 bases lay in between. Germline V gives CDR1 SGHTS, CDR2 YDEGEE. The CDR3 DNA reads TGTGCCAGCAGCTTGAAGGGAAATAATTCACCCCTCCACTTT. Translating it yields CASSLKGNNSPLHF.

This clonotype was seen once. The V call is TRBV7-2, the J call TRBJ2-1, with unresolved D. The CDR3 runs to 15 residues. The V gene's germline CDR1 is SGHTA and CDR2 FQGNSA. Trimming removed 5 bases at V and 8 bases at J, with 19 bases between. The CDR3 DNA reads as TGTGCCAGCAGCCGTCGGTGGATTTCTGCGGATGAGCAGTTCTTC. This encodes CASSRRWISADEQFF.

The chain recombines TRBV5-4 with TRBJ2-5; 7 bases align to TRBD1. The V gene's germline CDR1 is SGHNT and CDR2 YYREEE (reference sequence). Trimming cost V 4 bases and J 5 bases; bases outside gene matches: 8. The CDR3 consists of 14 residues. The CDR3 is CASSDRQGSETQYF. In nucleotides, the CDR3 is TGTGCCAGCAGCGACCGACAGGGCTCGGAGACCCAGTACTTC.

This clonotype occurred once. This chain links TRBV11-3 with TRBJ2-2; unclear D gene. CDR1 and CDR2 (germline): SGHNT, YENEEA. V was pared by 1 base and J by 5 bases, with 11 bases between. The CDR3 sequence is 15 residues long. The CDR3 loop is CASSLGGHRTGELFF. In DNA form, the CDR3 reads TGTGCCAGCAGCTTAGGTGGGCACCGGACCGGGGAGCTGTTTTTT. Full variable domain (rest looked up from reference TRBV11-3 and TRBJ2-2): EAGVVQSPRYKIIEKKQPVAFWCNPISGHNTLYWYLQNLGQGPELLIRYENEEAVDDSQLPKDRFSAERLKGVDSTLKIQPAELGDSAVYLCASSLGGHRTGELFFGEGSRLTVL.

The V and J genes are TRBV15 and TRBJ2-2; D call uncertain. Per germline, CDR1 LNHNV and CDR2 YYDKDF (reference sequence). This CDR3 region has 15 residues. V lost 2 bases to trimming and J lost 6 bases, with 13 bases between them. The CDR3 region is CATSRPKDGPGELFF. The CDR3 DNA sequence: TGTGCCACCAGCAGACCAAAGGATGGGCCCGGGGAGCTGTTTTTT.

The gene calls are TRBV20-1 and TRBJ1-2; a weak D match, TRBD1 (6 bases). V was shortened by 3 bases and J by 6 bases, with 17 bases between the two germline ends. This CDR3 spans 14 amino acids. Per the germline V gene, CDR1 is DFQATT and CDR2 is SNEGSKA (reference sequence). CDR3 coding DNA: TGCAGTGCTAGGGGGATCGGACAGACTGATGGCTACACCTTC. Its protein product is CSARGIGQTDGYTF.

This clonotype occurred once. The V call is TRBV5-1, the J call TRBJ2-5; TRBD2 matches 7 bases. The CDR3 extends over 15 amino acids. The J segment lost 2 bases and the V segment lost 0 bases, leaving 4 bases of the junction unmatched. CDR1 SGHRS and CDR2 YFSETQ come from the germline V gene. The CDR3 DNA is TGCGCCAGCAGCTTGGCTAGCGGTGGGCAAGAGACCCAGTACTTC. It specifies CASSLASGGQETQYF. The full variable domain, in which reference TRBV5-1 and TRBJ2-5 provide the parts outside the CDR3, is KAGVTQTPRYLIKTRGQQVTLSCSPISGHRSVSWYQQTPGQGLQFLFEYFSETQRNKGNFPGRFSGRQFSNSRSEMNVSTLELGDSALYLCASSLASGGQETQYFGPGTRLLVL.

CDR3 region: CSAETRDSNTEAFF. The CDR3 bases are TGCAGTGCCGAGACCCGGGACAGTAACACTGAAGCTTTCTTT. The chain employs TRBV20-1 and TRBJ1-1; 7 nucleotides align to TRBD1. The germline V gene has CDR1 DFQATT and CDR2 SNEGSKA (reference sequence). With 6 bases clipped from V and 2 bases from J, the junction kept 9 bases outside the gene matches. The length of the CDR3 is 14 residues.

This clonotype was counted between two and nine times. The chain employs TRBV6-5 and TRBJ2-7; D not resolved. Germline V gene sequence: CDR1 MNHEY, CDR2 SVGAGI. The CDR3 loop spans 15 amino acids. V was pared by 4 bases and J by 0 bases, with 13 bases between. The CDR3 nucleotides read TGTGCCAGCAGTTCTCCTTTCCCAGCCTCCTACGAGCAGTACTTC. It encodes CASSSPFPASYEQYF.

This chain connects TRBV7-2 to TRBJ1-3; no definite D call. The CDR3 loop spans 15 amino acids. Germline CDR1 SGHTA, CDR2 FQGNSA. Between the trimmed V and J ends, which lost 5 bases and 2 bases, there was a span of 13 bases. DNA for the CDR3: TGTGCCAGCAGCACTGGGCCCGACGCTGGAAACACCATATATTTT. Protein: CASSTGPDAGNTIYF.

The V gene is TRBV20-1, the J gene TRBJ2-5; D might be TRBD1 (5 bases). This CDR3 comprises 14 residues. Per the germline V gene, CDR1 is DFQATT and CDR2 is SNEGSKA (reference sequence). The V gene lost 5 bases and the J gene lost 2 bases, with 15 bases spanning the gap. The CDR3 loop reads CSAGTQARQETQYF. The CDR3 nucleotides read TGCAGTGCTGGAACACAGGCCCGACAAGAGACCCAGTACTTC.

The chain uses TRBV12-3 or TRBV12-4 and TRBJ2-3; D tentatively reads TRBD1 or TRBD2 (5 bases each). V was pared by 7 bases and J by 10 bases, with 15 bases between. This CDR3 is 12 amino acids long. CDR3 sequence: CASTTWGFPQYF. CDR3 nucleotide sequence: TGTGCCAGCACCACCTGGGGGTTCCCGCAGTATTTT.

This clonotype has more than one count but fewer than ten. The rearrangement uses TRBV30 and TRBJ2-5; weak D call: TRBD2 (5 bases). V gave up 4 bases and J gave up 1 base, with 13 bases separating them. This CDR3 contains 14 residues. The germline V gene encodes CDR1 GTSNPN and CDR2 SVGIG (reference sequence). CDR3 sequence: CAWMTPGSQETQYF. The CDR3 bases are TGTGCCTGGATGACCCCGGGGAGCCAAGAGACCCAGTACTTC.

The table lists this clonotype with a few counts. The rearrangement joins TRBV12-3 or TRBV12-4 to TRBJ1-2; weak D call: TRBD1 (6 bases). V was cut by 6 bases and J by 4 bases, with 15 bases left in between. The CDR3 spans 14 residues. This CDR3 is CASSPPGGLYGYTF. In DNA, the CDR3 is TGTGCCAGCAGCCCCCCCGGGGGGCTCTATGGCTACACCTTC.

The chain is built from TRBV15 and TRBJ2-5, with D maybe TRBD1 (6 bases). Germline-derived CDR1 and CDR2 are LNHNV and YYDKDF (reference sequence). There are 15 residues in the CDR3. Trimming removed 0 bases from V and 2 bases from J, with 10 bases in between. The CDR3 DNA is TGTGCCACCAGCAGAGATCGGACAGCTCAAGAGACCCAGTACTTC. Translation: CATSRDRTAQETQYF.

This clonotype appeared a few times. The chain uses TRBV20-1 and TRBJ1-6; 9 bases agree with TRBD1. V gave up 0 bases and J gave up 5 bases; unmatched junction bases: 5. The CDR3 consists of 16 residues. Germline V gene sequence: CDR1 DFQATT, CDR2 SNEGSKA (reference sequence). CDR3 loop: CSARDRRTGDNSPLHF. CDR3 coding DNA: TGCAGTGCTAGAGATAGGAGGACAGGGGATAATTCACCCCTCCACTTT.

The sample holds a few counts of this clonotype. The chain is built from TRBV2 and TRBJ1-2; the D is unclear. Germline CDR1 SNHLY, CDR2 FYNNEI. V lost 7 bases to trimming and J lost 8 bases, with 14 bases between them. This CDR3 is 12 amino acids long. The DNA of the CDR3 is TGTGCCAGCAACTGGGAAGGAGCCGGCTACACCTTC. Translating it yields CASNWEGAGYTF.

This clonotype has a handful of counts. The gene calls are TRBV24-1 and TRBJ2-3; 11 nucleotides align to TRBD2. This CDR3 region has 15 residues. CDR1 is KGHDR, CDR2 SFDVKD, per germline. The V and J ends lost 7 bases and 1 base, in that order; junction bases with no gene match: 3. For the CDR3, the DNA is TGTGCCACCAGCCTTAGCGGGAGGGGCACAGATACGCAGTATTTT. Encoded protein: CATSLSGRGTDTQYF.

V and J are TRBV20-1 and TRBJ2-1; weak D call: TRBD1 (5 bases). V gave up 6 bases and J gave up 0 bases, with 12 bases separating them. This CDR3 comprises 14 residues. CDR1 DFQATT and CDR2 SNEGSKA come from the germline V gene (reference sequence). DNA of the CDR3: TGCAGTGCCAAGAGGCAGGGCTCCTACAATGAGCAGTTCTTC. Its translation: CSAKRQGSYNEQFF.

The chain is built from TRBV5-4 and TRBJ2-5; 8 nucleotides line up with TRBD2. This CDR3 comprises 16 residues. The V and J ends lost 0 bases and 2 bases, in that order; junction bases with no gene match: 6. Looked up from germline, CDR1 is SGHNT and CDR2 is YYREEE (reference sequence). Written as DNA, the CDR3 is TGTGCCAGCAGCTTGGTTGCGGGAGGTTGGCAAGAGACCCAGTACTTC. This encodes CASSLVAGGWQETQYF. Filled out from reference TRBV5-4 and TRBJ2-5, the complete variable domain reads ETGVTQSPTHLIKTRGQQVTLRCSSQSGHNTVSWYQQALGQGPQFIFQYYREEENGRGNFPPRFSGLQFPNYSSELNVNALELDDSALYLCASSLVAGGWQETQYFGPGTRLLVL.